What follows are 18 T cell receptor beta chains derived from one specimen sequenced in a study of T cells expressing NK-cell markers. TCRdb re-called the 5' RACE reads; every CDR3 protein appears as one record, without DNA. This repertoire includes a few hundred thousand distinct CDR3 sequences. The sample comprised blood T cells: a sorted CD56 or NKG2C T cell subset, CD4+ or CD8+ T cells, or bulk PBMC T cells (not recorded which). Source of these receptors: a woman aged 50 to 60 in good health.

The chain has TRBV6-2 or TRBV6-3 and TRBJ2-3; without DNA, the TCRdb call of TRBD2 cannot be checked. The CDR3 extends over 15 amino acids. Per the germline V gene, CDR1 is MNHEY and CDR2 is SVGEGT. The CDR3: CASSFPRLAGDTQYF.

This chain uses TRBV7-8 with TRBJ2-7; checking the TCRdb D call of TRBD1 is not possible without DNA. Germline CDR1 SGHVS, CDR2 FQNEAQ. This CDR3 has 13 residues. The CDR3 sequence is CASRSRGGYEQYF.

The gene calls are TRBV12-3 or TRBV12-4 and TRBJ1-1. The CDR3 sequence is 13 residues long. The CDR3 protein is CASNKPERSEAFF.

The V and J genes are TRBV3-1 and TRBJ1-4. The germline CDR1 and CDR2 sequences are LGHDT and YNNKEL (reference sequence). This CDR3 spans 11 amino acids. The CDR3 protein is CASSQDGKLFF.

The chain carries TRBV15 and TRBJ2-7; no DNA is available, so the TRBD2 call from TCRdb remains unchecked. Germline-derived CDR1 and CDR2 are LNHNV and YYDKDF (reference sequence). The CDR3 sequence is 18 residues long. The CDR3 region is CATSRDPPSQGSTYEQYF.

This rearrangement joins TRBV4-1 to TRBJ2-1; the D call from TCRdb, TRBD2, cannot be confirmed without DNA. The CDR3 spans 20 residues. The germline gives CDR1 MGHRA, CDR2 YSYEKL. CDR3 amino acids: CASSQERSSGASGRGNEQFF.

The V call is TRBV29-1, the J call TRBJ2-1; TCRdb gives TRBD2 as the D gene, but with no DNA this cannot be confirmed. Per germline, CDR1 SQVTM and CDR2 ANQGSEA. The CDR3 is 12 residues long. CDR3 in amino acids: CSASGPGDEQFF.

The V gene is TRBV5-6, the J gene TRBJ2-2; TCRdb designates TRBD2, a call that cannot be tested without DNA. This CDR3 has 15 amino acids. Per the germline V gene, CDR1 is SGHDT and CDR2 is YYEEEE. This CDR3 reads CASSREGRGTGELFF. The complete variable domain, with remaining parts taken from reference TRBV5-6 and TRBJ2-2, reads DAGVTQSPTHLIKTRGQQVTLRCSPKSGHDTVSWYQQALGQGPQFIFQYYEEEERQRGNFPDRFSGHQFPNYSSELNVNALLLGDSALYLCASSREGRGTGELFFGEGSRLTVL.

The CDR3 spells CASLGLGEETQYF. The chain recombines TRBV5-1 with TRBJ2-5; TCRdb reports TRBD2, a call that lacks DNA to check it against. This CDR3 has 13 amino acids. CDR1 is SGHRS and CDR2 is YFSETQ in the germline V gene.

The rearrangement links TRBV5-6 to TRBJ2-1; TCRdb's D call, TRBD1, is unchecked because there is no DNA. The CDR3 consists of 16 residues. The germline CDR1 and CDR2 sequences are SGHDT and YYEEEE. This CDR3 reads CASSLFRGASYNEQFF.

The chain carries TRBV29-1 and TRBJ1-1. Germline V gene data show CDR1 as SQVTM and CDR2 as ANQGSEA. The length of the CDR3 is 12 residues. CDR3 amino acids: CSVSPSGSEAFF.

The chain links TRBV6-2 or TRBV6-3 to TRBJ2-7; TCRdb returns TRBD1, unconfirmable since there is no DNA. The CDR3 is 15 residues long. Germline assignment: CDR1 MNHEY and CDR2 SVGEGT. CDR3 sequence: CASRLKWTGAYEQYF.

This sequence joins TRBV11-2 and TRBJ2-3; TCRdb proposes TRBD2, but this gene call is untestable without DNA. The CDR3 runs to 15 residues. Germline loops: CDR1 SGHAT, CDR2 FQNNGV. CDR3 sequence: CASSLLAGVADTQYF.

The rearrangement uses TRBV14 and TRBJ2-1. The CDR3 covers 15 residues. The germline CDR1 and CDR2 sequences are SGHDN and FVKESK. The CDR3 protein is CASSQVRGFNNEQFF.

V gene TRBV6-1 combines with J gene TRBJ2-1. The CDR3 loop spans 16 amino acids. Looked up from germline, CDR1 is MNHNS and CDR2 is SASEGT. CDR3: CASSARSLSSYNEQFF.

J is TRBJ2-5 and V is TRBV2. CDR1 is SNHLY and CDR2 is FYNNEI in the germline V gene. The CDR3 runs 11 residues. This CDR3 reads CASFYQETQYF.

The rearrangement joins TRBV27 to TRBJ2-1; the TCRdb call, TRBD2, lacks DNA for checking. CDR1 MNHEY and CDR2 SMNVEV come from the germline V gene (reference sequence). The CDR3 loop spans 13 amino acids. This CDR3 is CASTFTSGGEQFF.

V gene TRBV29-1 combines with J gene TRBJ2-5. The germline gives CDR1 SQVTM, CDR2 ANQGSEA. This CDR3 contains 15 residues. This CDR3 is CSVDGRRGDQETQYF.